One TCR beta chain is described in this entry. These data belong to a study of blood T cell repertoires in COVID-19. The junction had 7 bases not matched to a gene; V was cut back by 4 bases and J by 3 bases. CDR1 is LGHNA and CDR2 is YSLEER in the germline V gene. The CDR3 has 17 amino acids. Data came from immunoSEQ multiplex PCR; TCRdb stores just in-frame clones and leaves some out. The sample gives 440,000 or so clones, 75% to 90% of which show up once; approximately 1.5% is in the top ten. This clonotype was sampled from a woman between 35 and 50 years old with COVID-19, enrolled during active disease. Specimen: peripheral blood. This chain connects TRBV4-3 to TRBJ2-1; the match to TRBD2 covers 12 bases. Here the CDR3 DNA reads TGCGCCAGCAGCCCAACCCTGGGACTAGCGGGCTACAATGAGCAGTTCTTC. This translates into CASSPTLGLAGYNEQFF.